Listed here are 18 T cell receptor beta chains from one sample, sequenced in a study of T cell repertoires in cytomegalovirus infection. TCRdb fed the reads into MiXCR, producing one record per CDR3 protein. The sample lists 150,000 to 160,000 distinct CDR3 sequences; less than 25% were seen once. The sample consisted of PBMCs. These receptors were collected from a human donor in good health (CMV status not recorded). Some clones in this sample may be carry-over from other donors' samples.

The chain couples TRBV28 to TRBJ2-7; D is possibly TRBD1 (6 bases). V shed 5 bases and J shed 1 base, with 24 bases lying between them. This CDR3 is 18 amino acids long. Germline V gene lookup returns CDR1 MDHEN and CDR2 SYDVKM. The CDR3 DNA sequence: TGTGCCAGCAGTCCGTGGCTTACGACAGGTGATGGATCCTACGAGCAGTACTTC. This encodes CASSPWLTTGDGSYEQYF.

This clonotype was counted a few times. J is TRBJ1-4 and V is TRBV12-3 or TRBV12-4; weak D call: TRBD1 (5 bases). Between the trimmed V and J ends, which lost 8 bases and 6 bases, there was a span of 16 bases. This CDR3 comprises 14 residues. The CDR3, as DNA: TGTGCCAGCGGATGGGCAGGGAGAGATGAAAAACTGTTTTTT. Protein product: CASGWAGRDEKLFF.

This clonotype has a handful of counts. This chain joins TRBV15 and TRBJ2-3; 12 bases are a match to TRBD1. The CDR3 totals 17 residues. With 0 bases clipped from V and 4 bases from J, the junction kept 5 bases outside the gene matches. Germline V CDR1 and CDR2: LNHNV, YYDKDF (reference sequence). The CDR3 protein is CATSREGDRGRSDTQYF. DNA of the CDR3: TGTGCCACCAGCAGAGAAGGGGACAGGGGGCGTTCAGATACGCAGTATTTT.

The sample holds many counts of this clonotype. The chain links TRBV12-3 or TRBV12-4 to TRBJ1-2, with a tentative D call TRBD1 (5 bases). This CDR3 region has 12 residues. Trimming removed 6 bases from V and 6 bases from J, with 11 bases in between. In DNA, the CDR3 is TGTGCCAGCAGGGAACAGGCTCATGGCTACACCTTC. Translating gives CASREQAHGYTF.

In its sample, this clonotype was seen many times. This chain uses TRBV14 with TRBJ2-7, with TRBD2 matching 8 bases. Germline lookup yields CDR1 SGHDN and CDR2 FVKESK. This CDR3 contains 16 residues. Losses at the gene ends were 1 base for V and 3 bases for J; bases not matched to a gene: 8. CDR3 sequence (DNA): TGTGCCAGCAGCCAAGCCCGACTAGCGCCTAGCTACGAGCAGTACTTC. It is translated as CASSQARLAPSYEQYF. The full variable domain, rest sourced from reference TRBV14 and TRBJ2-7, is EAGVTQFPSHSVIEKGQTVTLRCDPISGHDNLYWYRRVMGKEIKFLLHFVKESKQDESGMPNNRFLAERTGGTYSTLKVQPAELEDSGVYFCASSQARLAPSYEQYFGPGTRLTVT.

The J gene is TRBJ1-2, the V gene TRBV3-1; D not certain. Germline V gene data show CDR1 as LGHDT and CDR2 as YNNKEL (reference sequence). The CDR3 is made up of 16 amino acids. V shed 0 bases and J shed 0 bases, with 11 bases lying between them. The CDR3 spells CASSQEPRGTNYGYTF. CDR3 nucleotides: TGTGCCAGCAGCCAAGAACCCCGGGGAACTAACTATGGCTACACCTTC.

The chain carries TRBV27 and TRBJ1-1; D remains ambiguous. V was pared by 3 bases and J by 0 bases, with 8 bases between. There are 14 residues in the CDR3. The V gene's germline CDR1 is MNHEY and CDR2 SMNVEV (reference sequence). The DNA of the CDR3 is TGTGCCAGCAGTTTGGAGTCCATGAACACTGAAGCTTTCTTT. It yields the protein CASSLESMNTEAFF.

In this sample, this clonotype turned up a few times. The chain carries TRBV29-1 and TRBJ1-1, with TRBD1 matching 9 bases. This CDR3 is built from 14 residues. The V and J ends lost 5 bases and 1 base, in that order; junction bases with no gene match: 5. The germline CDR1 and CDR2 sequences are SQVTM and ANQGSEA. CDR3 bases: TGCAGCGTTTCCTCGGGACAGGGGAACACTGAAGCTTTCTTT. Translating gives CSVSSGQGNTEAFF.

The sample holds many counts of this clonotype. The chain employs TRBV7-6 and TRBJ2-5; D uncertain. The CDR3 spans 16 residues. Between the trimmed V and J ends, which lost 5 bases and 3 bases, there was a span of 19 bases. Germline loops: CDR1 SGHVS, CDR2 FNYEAQ. Here the CDR3 reads CASSAHPGLDEETQYF. The CDR3 nucleotides read TGTGCCAGCAGCGCCCACCCCGGTTTGGACGAAGAGACCCAGTACTTC. Drawing the rest from reference TRBV7-6 and TRBJ2-5, the complete variable domain is GAGVSQSPRYKVTKRGQDVALRCDPISGHVSLYWYRQALGQGPEFLTYFNYEAQQDKSGLPNDRFSAERPEGSISTLTIQRTEQRDSAMYRCASSAHPGLDEETQYFGPGTRLLVL.

The rearrangement links TRBV5-5 to TRBJ1-1, with D hard to call. CDR1 is SGHKS, CDR2 YYEKEE, per germline (reference sequence). Trimming took 1 base from V and 2 from J, leaving 15 bases between them. This CDR3 is 16 amino acids long. Here the CDR3 reads CASSLNLPRVNTEAFF. CDR3 DNA: TGTGCCAGCAGCTTGAACCTCCCGAGGGTAAACACTGAAGCTTTCTTT.

CDR3: CASSLALAGGLNTGELFF. Here the CDR3 DNA reads TGTGCCAGCAGCTTAGCCCTAGCGGGAGGCCTGAACACCGGGGAGCTGTTTTTT. The genes are TRBV7-9 and TRBJ2-2; 11 nucleotides align to TRBD2. In germline, CDR1 is SEHNR, CDR2 FQNEAQ (reference sequence). Trimming at V came to 0 bases and at J to 1 base, leaving 4 bases not matched to a gene. This CDR3 comprises 18 residues.

CDR3 loop: CASSYLTGNQPQHF. CDR3 sequence (DNA): TGTGCCAGCAGTTACTTAACTGGCAATCAGCCCCAGCATTTT. J is TRBJ1-5 and V is TRBV6-2 or TRBV6-3, with D unresolved. CDR3 length: 14 residues. Between the trimmed V and J ends, which lost 1 base and 2 bases, there was a span of 6 bases. Per germline, CDR1 MNHEY and CDR2 SVGEGT.

This clonotype was observed a handful of times. The chain carries TRBV18 and TRBJ1-2; no firm D call. CDR3 size: 15 residues. The ends were cut back, 2 bases at V and 8 bases at J, with 18 bases in the middle. The germline V gene encodes CDR1 KGHSH and CDR2 LQKENI. The CDR3 bases are TGTGCCAGCTCACCAGAGGTGGTCCAGGCGAGGGGCTACACCTTC. It specifies CASSPEVVQARGYTF.

This clonotype occurred a few times. The rearrangement links TRBV19 to TRBJ2-1; the D gene could be TRBD1 or TRBD2 (5 bases each). The ends were cut back, 3 bases at V and 4 bases at J, with 13 bases in the middle. Germline CDR1 reads LNHDA; CDR2 reads SQIVND (reference sequence). The CDR3 covers 15 residues. The chain's CDR3 is CASSIGASPYNEQFF. The CDR3 nucleotides read TGTGCCAGTAGTATCGGGGCTAGCCCTTACAATGAGCAGTTCTTC. Based on the CDR3 plus reference TRBV19 and TRBJ2-1, the full variable domain is DGGITQSPKYLFRKEGQNVTLSCEQNLNHDAMYWYRQDPGQGLRLIYYSQIVNDFQKGDIAEGYSVSREKKESFPLTVTSAQKNPTAFYLCASSIGASPYNEQFFGPGTRLTVL.

The table lists this clonotype with many counts. V is TRBV7-2 and J is TRBJ1-1, with D possibly matching TRBD1 (5 bases). Trimming cost V 8 bases and J 3 bases, with 19 bases left between them. There are 15 residues in the CDR3. The germline CDR1 and CDR2 sequences are SGHTA and FQGNSA. The DNA for the CDR3 is TGTGCCAGCTTCCTAGGGCCGAGACAGTACACTGAAGCTTTCTTT. This translates into CASFLGPRQYTEAFF.

This clonotype has at least ten counts. The CDR3 region is CASSPETGRLRNQPQHF. The DNA for the CDR3 is TGTGCCAGCAGCCCAGAGACAGGGAGGTTGCGCAATCAGCCCCAGCATTTT. V usage is TRBV7-2 and J usage is TRBJ1-5, with TRBD1 matching over 7 bases. Germline lookup yields CDR1 SGHTA and CDR2 FQGNSA. Trimming removed 5 bases from V and 2 bases from J; junction bases left unmatched: 12. The CDR3 has 17 amino acids.

This clonotype appeared many times. The J gene is TRBJ2-2, the V gene TRBV28; TRBD1 might be the D (6 bases). The CDR3 consists of 15 residues. V shed 5 bases and J shed 3 bases, with 13 bases lying between them. Germline V gene data show CDR1 as MDHEN and CDR2 as SYDVKM. This CDR3 reads CASSNTGWDTGELFF. In DNA, the CDR3 is TGTGCCAGCAGTAATACAGGGTGGGACACCGGGGAGCTGTTTTTT.

This clonotype was observed a few times. V usage is TRBV12-3 or TRBV12-4 and J usage is TRBJ1-1; possibly TRBD1 for D (5 bases). V dropped 7 bases and J dropped 2 bases, with 11 bases sitting between them. The CDR3 loop spans 13 amino acids. CDR3 bases: TGTGCCAGCACCCTGAGGGGAAACACTGAAGCTTTCTTT. Protein: CASTLRGNTEAFF.